This entry lists 27 T cell receptor beta chains sequenced from one sample in a study of T cells in Graves' hyperthyroidism and ophthalmopathy. TCR beta CDR3 regions were amplified from RNA transcripts. A first-round RT-PCR of the TCR CDR3 used the HTBI primer set. TCRdb used MiXCR to reprocess the multiplex PCR reads, holding one entry per CDR3 protein. The sample contains over 300,000 distinct CDR3 sequences, approximately 13% of which appear only once. The sequenced material came from blood. These receptors originate from a woman in her forties with Graves' ophthalmopathy.

This clonotype was recorded many times. The chain uses TRBV2 and TRBJ2-3; TRBD1 matches 7 bases. After removal of 3 bases from V and 6 bases from J, the junction contained 12 bases not matched to a gene. This CDR3 spans 16 amino acids. Germline V gene data show CDR1 as SNHLY and CDR2 as FYNNEI. This chain's CDR3 is CASSDVEGAIDDTQYF. As DNA, the CDR3 is TGTGCCAGCAGTGATGTTGAGGGGGCGATTGATGATACGCAGTATTTT.

The chain is built from TRBV15 and TRBJ1-3; tentative D call: TRBD1 (5 bases). Germline CDR1 is LNHNV and CDR2 is YYDKDF (reference sequence). The CDR3 consists of 18 residues. The ends were cut back, 0 bases at V and 0 bases at J, with 15 bases in the middle. CDR3 sequence reads: CATSRDLGGRGSGNTIYF. CDR3 in DNA: TGTGCCACCAGCAGAGATCTGGGGGGACGGGGCTCTGGAAACACCATATATTTT.

This clonotype was detected many times. The V and J genes are TRBV11-2 and TRBJ2-7, with 9 nucleotides matching TRBD2. The CDR3 is made up of 15 amino acids. Germline values: CDR1 SGHAT, CDR2 FQNNGV. V trimming: 1 base; J trimming: 4 bases; junction bases outside the gene matches: 5. CDR3 coding DNA: TGTGCCAGCAGCTTAGGGGCGGCGGGAGGGTACGAGCAGTACTTC. Encoded protein: CASSLGAAGGYEQYF.

The gene calls are TRBV19 and TRBJ2-1, with TRBD1 matching 7 bases. Per germline, CDR1 LNHDA and CDR2 SQIVND (reference sequence). V lost 6 bases and J lost 1; bases outside the gene matches: 3. The CDR3 consists of 14 residues. CDR3 DNA: TGTGCCAGTAGCACAGGGGATTCCTACAATGAGCAGTTCTTC. Its translation: CASSTGDSYNEQFF.

This clonotype was recorded at least ten times. The chain links TRBV27 to TRBJ1-5; a possible D gene is TRBD1 (6 bases). The germline gives CDR1 MNHEY, CDR2 SMNVEV (reference sequence). V was shortened by 4 bases and J by 4 bases, with 14 bases between the two germline ends. The CDR3 has 15 residues. CDR3 loop: CASSSGTSQNQPQHF. The CDR3 DNA reads TGTGCCAGCAGTTCCGGGACATCCCAAAATCAGCCCCAGCATTTT.

CDR3 region: CASTPDRYQPQHF. DNA for the CDR3: TGTGCCAGCACCCCGGACAGGTATCAGCCCCAGCATTTT. This chain uses TRBV2 with TRBJ1-5; 7 nucleotides match TRBD1. The CDR3 length is 13 residues. V dropped 7 bases and J dropped 5; count of bases not matched to a gene: 5. The V gene's germline CDR1 is SNHLY and CDR2 FYNNEI. The full variable domain, its missing parts supplied by reference TRBV2 and TRBJ1-5, is EPEVTQTPSHQVTQMGQEVILRCVPISNHLYFYWYRQILGQKVEFLVSFYNNEISEKSEIFDDQFSVERPDGSNFTLKIRSTKLEDSAMYFCASTPDRYQPQHFGDGTRLSIL.

This clonotype was detected ten times or more. This rearrangement joins TRBV20-1 to TRBJ1-3, with D unclear. The CDR3 spans 11 residues. V was shortened by 1 base and J by 2 bases, with 0 bases between the two germline ends. In germline, CDR1 is DFQATT, CDR2 SNEGSKA (reference sequence). As DNA, the CDR3 is TGCAGTGCTAGAGCTGGAAACACCATATATTTT. Its translation: CSARAGNTIYF.

At least ten counts were recorded for this clonotype. V and J are TRBV28 and TRBJ1-1; a weak D match, TRBD1 (5 bases). The V gene lost 8 bases and the J gene lost 5 bases, with 24 bases spanning the gap. Germline CDR1 and CDR2: MDHEN and SYDVKM. This CDR3 has 16 amino acids. The CDR3 nucleotides are TGTGCCAGCCTAGGACTTTTGATAGGGGCGAGGACTGAAGCTTTCTTT. Translating gives CASLGLLIGARTEAFF.

The chain couples TRBV12-3 or TRBV12-4 to TRBJ2-5; no definite D call. The germline V and J ends were trimmed by 3 bases and 2 bases, with 7 bases remaining between them. CDR3 length: 13 amino acids. This chain's CDR3 is CASSFRSQETQYF. CDR3 bases: TGTGCCAGCAGTTTCAGGTCTCAAGAGACCCAGTACTTC.

The gene calls are TRBV27 and TRBJ2-2; D not resolved. V was trimmed by 4 bases and J by 6 bases, leaving 18 bases between them. The CDR3 has 16 residues. Germline V gene lookup returns CDR1 MNHEY and CDR2 SMNVEV (reference sequence). The CDR3 DNA is TGTGCCAGCAGTTCTCTATCCGAGAGTCGTTCCGGGGAGCTGTTTTTT. Translation: CASSSLSESRSGELFF.

There are a few counts of this clonotype. The V and J genes are TRBV5-1 and TRBJ1-4, with 9 nucleotides matching TRBD1. V was clipped by 1 base and J by 6 bases; unmatched bases: 4. CDR1 SGHRS and CDR2 YFSETQ come from the germline V gene. The CDR3 runs 15 residues. The CDR3 sequence is CASSLMTGGDEKLFF. For the CDR3, the DNA is TGCGCCAGCAGCTTGATGACAGGGGGTGATGAAAAACTGTTTTTT.

V usage is TRBV29-1 and J usage is TRBJ1-1, with D perhaps matching TRBD1 (6 bases). Trimming removed 8 bases at V and 1 base at J, with 17 bases between. CDR1 is SQVTM, CDR2 ANQGSEA, per germline. The CDR3 runs 14 residues. The CDR3 DNA sequence: TGCAGCATCGTGCAACAGGGAGCGAACACTGAAGCTTTCTTT. Translation: CSIVQQGANTEAFF. The full variable domain, rest sourced from reference TRBV29-1 and TRBJ1-1, is SAVISQKPSRDICQRGTSLTIQCQVDSQVTMMFWYRQQPGQSLTLIATANQGSEATYESGFVIDKFPISRPNLTFSTLTVSNMSPEDSSIYLCSIVQQGANTEAFFGQGTRLTVV.

This clonotype has a count of ten or more. The rearrangement joins TRBV6-6 to TRBJ1-1; 10 bases fit TRBD1. The germline gives CDR1 MNHNY, CDR2 SVGAGI (reference sequence). The junction had 4 bases not matched to a gene; V was cut back by 2 bases and J by 1 base. The CDR3 extends over 16 amino acids. The CDR3 loop is CASSYRRDRGNTEAFF. CDR3 nucleotide sequence: TGTGCCAGCAGTTACCGCCGGGACAGGGGGAACACTGAAGCTTTCTTT.

The chain recombines TRBV4-1 with TRBJ2-7, with TRBD2 identical over 10 bases. The J segment lost 0 bases and the V segment lost 3 bases, leaving 8 bases of the junction unmatched. Germline CDR1 is MGHRA and CDR2 is YSYEKL. The CDR3 has 17 residues. CDR3 sequence (DNA): TGCGCCAGCAGCCATGCACTAGCGGGGTCCCTCTCCTACGAGCAGTACTTC. Its translation is CASSHALAGSLSYEQYF.

V gene TRBV19 combines with J gene TRBJ1-2; a possible D gene is TRBD1 (5 bases). There are 10 residues in the CDR3. The V gene lost 8 bases and the J gene lost 5 bases, with 6 bases spanning the gap. Germline CDR1 is LNHDA and CDR2 is SQIVND (reference sequence). CDR3 coding DNA: TGTGCCAGTCAGGGATATGGCTACACCTTC. Its protein product is CASQGYGYTF.

This clonotype was observed at least ten times. V gene TRBV11-2 combines with J gene TRBJ1-1, with D hard to call. The V and J ends lost 7 bases and 1 base respectively, with 4 bases between them. Germline values: CDR1 SGHAT, CDR2 FQNNGV. This CDR3 is 11 amino acids long. CDR3 protein: CASKRNTEAFF. The CDR3 DNA follows: TGTGCCAGCAAAAGGAACACTGAAGCTTTCTTT. The entire variable domain, with the rest obtained from reference TRBV11-2 and TRBJ1-1, is as follows: EAGVAQSPRYKIIEKRQSVAFWCNPISGHATLYWYQQILGQGPKLLIQFQNNGVVDDSQLPKDRFSAERLKGVDSTLKIQPAKLEDSAVYLCASKRNTEAFFGQGTRLTVV.

A few counts support this clonotype. Given a much more abundant clone one base away, this may be a read error. The rearrangement links TRBV28 to TRBJ2-3, with 14 bases fitting TRBD2. The CDR3 runs 16 residues. Germline V lookup: CDR1 MDHEN, CDR2 SYDVKM. V trimming: 9 bases; J trimming: 2 bases; junction bases outside the gene matches: 7. The DNA for the CDR3 is TGTGCCAGTGGGACTAGCGGGAGCACTTTCACAGATACGCAGTATTTT. As protein: CASGTSGSTFTDTQYF.

Ten or more counts support this clonotype. The chain links TRBV2 to TRBJ2-5; possibly TRBD1 for D (5 bases). This CDR3 spans 13 amino acids. The V end was cut by 1 base, the J end by 2 bases, with 5 bases between. Germline V gene data show CDR1 as SNHLY and CDR2 as FYNNEI. CDR3 bases: TGTGCCAGCAGTGAAGACAGGCAAGAGACCCAGTACTTC. Translation gives CASSEDRQETQYF.

The chain links TRBV11-2 to TRBJ1-1; perhaps TRBD1 as D (6 bases). The CDR3 spans 15 residues. Trimming removed 2 bases from V and 4 bases from J, with 14 bases in between. Germline V gives CDR1 SGHAT, CDR2 FQNNGV. The CDR3 here is CASSLFLGARTEAFF. The CDR3 DNA reads TGTGCCAGCAGCTTATTTCTGGGGGCGCGCACTGAAGCTTTCTTT. Looking up the rest from reference TRBV11-2 and TRBJ1-1 gives the full variable domain: EAGVAQSPRYKIIEKRQSVAFWCNPISGHATLYWYQQILGQGPKLLIQFQNNGVVDDSQLPKDRFSAERLKGVDSTLKIQPAKLEDSAVYLCASSLFLGARTEAFFGQGTRLTVV.

This clonotype has a count of ten or more. This sequence joins TRBV27 and TRBJ1-1; 8 nucleotides agree with TRBD1. The germline V gene has CDR1 MNHEY and CDR2 SMNVEV (reference sequence). The ends lost 6 bases at V and 4 bases at J; junction bases unmatched: 10. The CDR3 is 15 residues long. CDR3 protein: CASRLLGQGGTEAFF. CDR3 coding DNA: TGTGCCAGCAGGCTCCTAGGACAGGGCGGCACTGAAGCTTTCTTT.

This clonotype was detected ten times or more. The chain employs TRBV27 and TRBJ2-1, with TRBD1 as a possible D gene (5 bases). Germline-derived CDR1 and CDR2 are MNHEY and SMNVEV (reference sequence). Deletions cut 1 base from V and 8 bases from J, with 9 bases between. The CDR3 loop spans 13 amino acids. CDR3 protein: CASSLYWGDEQFF. The CDR3 DNA sequence: TGTGCCAGCAGTTTATATTGGGGCGATGAGCAGTTCTTC.

This chain uses TRBV5-1 with TRBJ1-1, with D tentatively TRBD1 (6 bases). Germline-derived CDR1 and CDR2 are SGHRS and YFSETQ. Trimming removed 2 bases at V and 4 bases at J, with 15 bases between. This CDR3 comprises 15 residues. The CDR3 DNA reads TGCGCCAGCAGCTTCGTGGGGGGGCGAGGCACTGAAGCTTTCTTT. Translating gives CASSFVGGRGTEAFF.

The chain links TRBV6-2 or TRBV6-3 to TRBJ1-2, with 10 bases that match TRBD1. The germline gives CDR1 MNHEY, CDR2 SVGEGT. V was pared by 5 bases and J by 3 bases, with 6 bases of the junction left unmatched. The length of the CDR3 is 15 residues. CDR3 loop: CASSHGTGEDYGYTF. The CDR3, as DNA: TGTGCCAGCAGTCACGGGACAGGGGAGGACTATGGCTACACCTTC.

Ten or more counts support this clonotype. The V gene is TRBV6-1, the J gene TRBJ2-3; D perhaps matches TRBD1 (6 bases). CDR3 length: 14 residues. Trimming stripped 1 base from V and 5 bases from J, with 10 bases between. CDR1 and CDR2 from the germline V gene are MNHNS and SASEGT. CDR3 nucleotide sequence: TGTGCCAGCAGTGAAGGGGTAGGGGGAGATACGCAGTATTTT. It translates to CASSEGVGGDTQYF.

This clonotype was counted ten times or more. The chain combines TRBV6-1 with TRBJ1-2; 9 positions agree with TRBD1. Germline lookup yields CDR1 MNHNS and CDR2 SASEGT. J lost 5 bases, V lost 6 bases, and 22 bases had no gene match. This CDR3 has 19 amino acids. CDR3 protein: CASRESTGLGTGSLYGYTF. CDR3 bases: TGTGCCAGCAGAGAAAGCACCGGACTGGGGACAGGGTCCTTATATGGCTACACCTTC.

This clonotype appeared many times. The rearrangement uses TRBV24-1 and TRBJ2-3; TRBD1 matches 10 bases. Germline V CDR1 and CDR2: KGHDR, SFDVKD. CDR3 length: 16 residues. V shed 3 bases and J 2 bases; nucleotides not matched to a gene: 4. CDR3 in DNA: TGTGCCACCAGTGATCCCGGGACAGGGGTCACAGATACGCAGTATTTT. Its translation: CATSDPGTGVTDTQYF.

This clonotype appeared many times. The chain is built from TRBV28 and TRBJ2-7; no reliable D call. The CDR3 length is 13 residues. The V gene lost 8 bases and the J gene lost 2 bases, with 13 bases spanning the gap. CDR1 and CDR2 (germline): MDHEN, SYDVKM. The CDR3 here is CASAPTLPYEQYF. The CDR3 DNA is TGTGCCAGCGCCCCTACCCTCCCCTACGAGCAGTACTTC.